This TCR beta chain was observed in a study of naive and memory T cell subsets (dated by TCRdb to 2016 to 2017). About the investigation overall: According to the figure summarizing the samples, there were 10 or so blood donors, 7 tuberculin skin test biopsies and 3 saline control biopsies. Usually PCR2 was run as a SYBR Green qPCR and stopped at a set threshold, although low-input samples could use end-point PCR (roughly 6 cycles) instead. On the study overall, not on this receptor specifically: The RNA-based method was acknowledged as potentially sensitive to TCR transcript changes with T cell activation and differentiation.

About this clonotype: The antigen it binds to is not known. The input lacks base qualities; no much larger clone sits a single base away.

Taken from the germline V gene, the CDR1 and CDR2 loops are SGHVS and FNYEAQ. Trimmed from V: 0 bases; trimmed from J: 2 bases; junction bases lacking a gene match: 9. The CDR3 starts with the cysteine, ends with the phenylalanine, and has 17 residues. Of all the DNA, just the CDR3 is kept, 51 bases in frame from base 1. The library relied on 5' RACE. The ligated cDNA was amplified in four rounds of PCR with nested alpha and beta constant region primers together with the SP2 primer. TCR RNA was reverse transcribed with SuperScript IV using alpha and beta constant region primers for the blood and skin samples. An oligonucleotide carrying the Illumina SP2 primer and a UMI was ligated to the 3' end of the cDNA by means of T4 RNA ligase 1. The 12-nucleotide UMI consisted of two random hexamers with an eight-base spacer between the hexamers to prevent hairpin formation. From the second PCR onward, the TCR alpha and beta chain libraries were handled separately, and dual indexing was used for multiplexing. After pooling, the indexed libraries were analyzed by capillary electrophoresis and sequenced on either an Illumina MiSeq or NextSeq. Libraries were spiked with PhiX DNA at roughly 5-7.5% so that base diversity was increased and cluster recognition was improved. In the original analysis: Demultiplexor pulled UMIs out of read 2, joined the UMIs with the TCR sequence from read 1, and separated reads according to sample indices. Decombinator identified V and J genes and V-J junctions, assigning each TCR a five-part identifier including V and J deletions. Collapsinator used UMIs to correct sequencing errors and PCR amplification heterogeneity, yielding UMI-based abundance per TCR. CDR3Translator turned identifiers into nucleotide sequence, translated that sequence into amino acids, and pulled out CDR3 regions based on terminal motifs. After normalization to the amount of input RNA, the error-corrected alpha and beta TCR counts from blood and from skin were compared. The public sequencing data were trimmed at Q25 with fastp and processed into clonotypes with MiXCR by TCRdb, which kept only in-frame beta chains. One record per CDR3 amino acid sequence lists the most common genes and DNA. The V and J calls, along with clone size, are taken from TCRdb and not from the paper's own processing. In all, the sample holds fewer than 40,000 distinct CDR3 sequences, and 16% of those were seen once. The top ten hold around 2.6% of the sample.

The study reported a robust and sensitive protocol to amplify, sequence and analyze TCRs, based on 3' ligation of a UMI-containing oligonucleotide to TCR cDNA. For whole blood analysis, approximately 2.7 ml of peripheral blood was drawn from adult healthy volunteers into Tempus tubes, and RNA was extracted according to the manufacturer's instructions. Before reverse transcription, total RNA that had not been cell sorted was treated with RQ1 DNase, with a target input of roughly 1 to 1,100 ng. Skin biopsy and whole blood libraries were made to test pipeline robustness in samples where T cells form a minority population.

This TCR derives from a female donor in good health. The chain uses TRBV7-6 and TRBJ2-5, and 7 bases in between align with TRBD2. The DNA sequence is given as TGTGCCAGCAGCTTAGCGTTGCTAGCGGTAACTCAAGAGACCCAGTACTTC. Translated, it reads CASSLALLAVTQETQYF.